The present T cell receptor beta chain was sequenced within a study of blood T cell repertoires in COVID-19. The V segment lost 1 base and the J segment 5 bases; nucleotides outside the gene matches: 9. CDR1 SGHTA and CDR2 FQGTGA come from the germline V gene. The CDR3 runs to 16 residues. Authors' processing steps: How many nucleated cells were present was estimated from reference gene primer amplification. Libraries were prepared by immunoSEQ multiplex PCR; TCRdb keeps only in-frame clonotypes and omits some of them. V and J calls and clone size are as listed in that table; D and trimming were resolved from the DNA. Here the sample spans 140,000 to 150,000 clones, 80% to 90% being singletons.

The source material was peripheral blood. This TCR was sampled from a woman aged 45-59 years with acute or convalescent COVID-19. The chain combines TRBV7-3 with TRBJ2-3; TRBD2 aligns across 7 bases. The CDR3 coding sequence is TGTGCCAGCAGCTTAAGAGGGAGGGCCGACAGAGATACGCAGTATTTT. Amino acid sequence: CASSLRGRADRDTQYF.